Given below is one TCR beta chain in context. What it recognizes is unknown. Using its own MiXCR run on the 5' RACE reads, TCRdb lists one record per CDR3 protein. The table has approximately 300,000 distinct CDR3 sequences, roughly 10% seen once. V lost 2 bases to trimming and J lost 4 bases; unmatched junction nucleotides: 5. CDR3 size: 14 residues. The germline CDR1 and CDR2 sequences are SEHNR and FQNEAQ (reference sequence). The data derive from a study of identical twins. Study findings and constraints: Beta out-of-frame sequences showed weaker excess sharing between twins. Clonotypes of the beta chain that were abundant in cord blood carried fewer insertions (memory repertoires showed none).

The sample also formed part of further work on yellow fever vaccine responses in identical twins.

The chain carries TRBV7-9 and TRBJ2-7; 7 bases are shared with TRBD1. The TCR was taken from a woman in her late teens or twenties in good health. What was sequenced was CD8+ T cells sorted from blood. The CDR3 nucleotides read TGTGCCAGCAGCTTACTGAGACAGGGATACGAGCAGTACTTC. This gives the protein CASSLLRQGYEQYF.